This TCR beta chain was observed in a study of shared clonotypes between healthy human individuals. Note on this clone: As yet, its antigen is unknown.

The CDR3 is 14 amino acids. CDR1 is SGHTA, CDR2 FQGNSA, per germline. V was cut by 0 bases and J by 6 bases, with 8 bases left in between. Assay used: immunoSEQ multiplex PCR; TCRdb lists only in-frame clones, some missing. The repertoire holds just over 2,000,000 clones, with roughly 96% as singletons. Study-wide results and caveats: Clonotype sharing among donors was thought likely to change with sequencing depth. Sharing across several donors was seen in 4% to 5.5% of naive CD4 clonotypes.

The material sequenced was naive CD4+ T cells sorted from blood. This sample's subset: CD45RA+ positively selected. This sequence joins TRBV7-2 and TRBJ2-2; tentatively, D is TRBD1 or TRBD2 (6 bases each). The receptor comes from a man aged 18 to 29 in good health. CDR3 bases: TGTGCCAGCAGCTTAGCAAGGGGGGCCGGGGAGCTGTTTTTT. Its protein is CASSLARGAGELFF.